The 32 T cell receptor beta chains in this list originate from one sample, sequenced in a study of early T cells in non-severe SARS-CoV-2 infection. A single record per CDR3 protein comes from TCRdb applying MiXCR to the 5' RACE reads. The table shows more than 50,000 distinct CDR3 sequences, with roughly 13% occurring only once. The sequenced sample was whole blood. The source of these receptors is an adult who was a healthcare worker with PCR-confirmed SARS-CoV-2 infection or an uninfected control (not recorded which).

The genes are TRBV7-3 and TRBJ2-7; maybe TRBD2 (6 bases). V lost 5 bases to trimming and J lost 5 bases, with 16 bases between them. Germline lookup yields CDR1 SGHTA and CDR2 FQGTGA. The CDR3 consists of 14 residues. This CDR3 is CASSPEGRRDEQYF. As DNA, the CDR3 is TGTGCCAGCAGCCCGGAGGGTAGGAGGGACGAGCAGTACTTC.

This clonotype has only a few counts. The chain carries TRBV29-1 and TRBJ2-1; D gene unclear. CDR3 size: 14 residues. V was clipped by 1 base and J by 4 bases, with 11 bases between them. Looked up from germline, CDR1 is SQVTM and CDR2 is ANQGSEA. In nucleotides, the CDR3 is TGCAGCGTTGAAGGCGGCTCGACATACAATGAGCAGTTCTTC. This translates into CSVEGGSTYNEQFF.

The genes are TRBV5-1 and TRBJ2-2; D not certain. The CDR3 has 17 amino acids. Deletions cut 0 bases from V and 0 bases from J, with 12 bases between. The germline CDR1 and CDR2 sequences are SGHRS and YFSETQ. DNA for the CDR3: TGCGCCAGCAGCTTGGCGGTCAGGAGCGCGAACACCGGGGAGCTGTTTTTT. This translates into CASSLAVRSANTGELFF. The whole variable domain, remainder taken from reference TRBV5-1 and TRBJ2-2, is KAGVTQTPRYLIKTRGQQVTLSCSPISGHRSVSWYQQTPGQGLQFLFEYFSETQRNKGNFPGRFSGRQFSNSRSEMNVSTLELGDSALYLCASSLAVRSANTGELFFGEGSRLTVL.

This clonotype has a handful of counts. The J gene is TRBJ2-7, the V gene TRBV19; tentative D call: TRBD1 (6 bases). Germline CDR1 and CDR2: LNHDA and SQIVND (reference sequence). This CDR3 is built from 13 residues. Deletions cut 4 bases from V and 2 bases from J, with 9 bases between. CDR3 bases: TGTGCCAGTAGTACCAGACAGGCCTACGAGCAGTACTTC. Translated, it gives CASSTRQAYEQYF.

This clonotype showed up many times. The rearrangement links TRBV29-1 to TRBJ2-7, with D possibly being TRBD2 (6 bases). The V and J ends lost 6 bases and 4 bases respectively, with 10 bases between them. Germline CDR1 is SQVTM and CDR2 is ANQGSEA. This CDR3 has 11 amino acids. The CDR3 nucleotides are TGCAGCGTAACACGGGGGTACGAGCAGTACTTC. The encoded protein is CSVTRGYEQYF.

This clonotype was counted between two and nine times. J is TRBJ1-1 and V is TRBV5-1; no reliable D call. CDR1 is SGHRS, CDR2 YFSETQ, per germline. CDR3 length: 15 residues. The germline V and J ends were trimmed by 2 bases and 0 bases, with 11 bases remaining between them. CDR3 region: CASSFGARVNTEAFF. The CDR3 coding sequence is TGCGCCAGCAGCTTTGGTGCTAGGGTGAACACTGAAGCTTTCTTT.

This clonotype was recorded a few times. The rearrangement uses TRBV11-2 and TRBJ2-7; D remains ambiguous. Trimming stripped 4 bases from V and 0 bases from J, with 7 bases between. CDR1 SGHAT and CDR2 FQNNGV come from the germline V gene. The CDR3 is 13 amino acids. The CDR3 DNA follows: TGTGCCAGCAGCTCGCAAGTCTCCTACGAGCAGTACTTC. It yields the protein CASSSQVSYEQYF. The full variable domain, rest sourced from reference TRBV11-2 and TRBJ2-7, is EAGVAQSPRYKIIEKRQSVAFWCNPISGHATLYWYQQILGQGPKLLIQFQNNGVVDDSQLPKDRFSAERLKGVDSTLKIQPAKLEDSAVYLCASSSQVSYEQYFGPGTRLTVT.

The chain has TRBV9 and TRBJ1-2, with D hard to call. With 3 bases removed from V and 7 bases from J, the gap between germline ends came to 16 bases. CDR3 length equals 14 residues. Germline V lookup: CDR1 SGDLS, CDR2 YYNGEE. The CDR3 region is CASSEALWESGYTF. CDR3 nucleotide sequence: TGTGCCAGCAGCGAGGCCCTATGGGAATCTGGCTACACCTTC.

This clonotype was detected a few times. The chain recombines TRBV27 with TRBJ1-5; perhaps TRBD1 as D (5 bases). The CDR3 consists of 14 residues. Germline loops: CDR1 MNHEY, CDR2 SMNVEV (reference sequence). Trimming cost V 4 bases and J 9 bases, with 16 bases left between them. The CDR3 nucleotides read TGTGCCAGCAGTTCAGGCCAGGGCCGTCGGCCCCAGCATTTT. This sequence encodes CASSSGQGRRPQHF.

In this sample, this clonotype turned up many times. The CDR3 sequence: CASSLTGRTYEQYF. DNA of the CDR3: TGTGCCAGCAGCCTGACAGGGCGGACCTACGAGCAGTACTTC. J is TRBJ2-7 and V is TRBV6-5, with TRBD1 identical over 7 bases. There are 14 residues in the CDR3. Germline V gene sequence: CDR1 MNHEY, CDR2 SVGAGI. Trimming removed 6 bases from V and 2 bases from J; junction bases left unmatched: 7.

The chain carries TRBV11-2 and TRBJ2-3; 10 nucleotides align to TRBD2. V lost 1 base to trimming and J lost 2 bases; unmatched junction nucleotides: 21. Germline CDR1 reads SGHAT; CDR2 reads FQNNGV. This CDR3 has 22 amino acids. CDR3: CASSLGVGILAGAITITDTQYF. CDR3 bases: TGTGCCAGCAGCTTAGGGGTCGGGATTCTAGCGGGGGCCATTACGATCACAGATACGCAGTATTTT. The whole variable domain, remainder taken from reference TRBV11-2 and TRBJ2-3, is EAGVAQSPRYKIIEKRQSVAFWCNPISGHATLYWYQQILGQGPKLLIQFQNNGVVDDSQLPKDRFSAERLKGVDSTLKIQPAKLEDSAVYLCASSLGVGILAGAITITDTQYFGPGTRLTVL.

CDR3 region: CASSPETGTDDEKLFF. CDR3 DNA: TGTGCCAGCTCACCAGAGACCGGGACGGATGATGAAAAACTGTTTTTT. The chain combines TRBV18 with TRBJ1-4; perhaps TRBD1 as D (5 bases). Trimming cost V 2 bases and J 6 bases, with 16 bases left between them. From germline, CDR1 is KGHSH and CDR2 LQKENI. The CDR3 has 16 amino acids.

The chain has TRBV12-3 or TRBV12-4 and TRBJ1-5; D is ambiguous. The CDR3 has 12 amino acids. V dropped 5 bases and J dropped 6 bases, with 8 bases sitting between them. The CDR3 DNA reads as TGTGCCAGCAGTAGGGCGGGTCAGCCCCAGCATTTT. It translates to CASSRAGQPQHF.

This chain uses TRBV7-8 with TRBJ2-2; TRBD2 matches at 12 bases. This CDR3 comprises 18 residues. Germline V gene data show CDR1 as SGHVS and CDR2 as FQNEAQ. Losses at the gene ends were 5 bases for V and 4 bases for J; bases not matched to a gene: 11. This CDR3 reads CASSTRLAGETITGELFF. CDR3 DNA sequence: TGTGCCAGCAGCACGAGACTAGCGGGGGAGACGATCACCGGGGAGCTGTTTTTT.

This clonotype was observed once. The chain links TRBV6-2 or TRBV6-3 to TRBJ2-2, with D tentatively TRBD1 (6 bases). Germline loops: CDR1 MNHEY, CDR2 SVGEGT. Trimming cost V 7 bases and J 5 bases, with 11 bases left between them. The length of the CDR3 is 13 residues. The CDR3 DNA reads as TGTGCCAGCAACCTAGGGGGTACCGGGGAGCTGTTTTTT. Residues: CASNLGGTGELFF.

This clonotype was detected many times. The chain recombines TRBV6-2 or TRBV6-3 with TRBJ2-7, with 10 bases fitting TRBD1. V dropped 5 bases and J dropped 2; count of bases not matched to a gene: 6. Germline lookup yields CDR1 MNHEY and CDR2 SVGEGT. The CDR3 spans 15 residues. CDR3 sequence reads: CASSRAGTGAYEQYF. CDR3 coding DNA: TGTGCCAGCAGTCGAGCCGGGACAGGGGCCTACGAGCAGTACTTC.

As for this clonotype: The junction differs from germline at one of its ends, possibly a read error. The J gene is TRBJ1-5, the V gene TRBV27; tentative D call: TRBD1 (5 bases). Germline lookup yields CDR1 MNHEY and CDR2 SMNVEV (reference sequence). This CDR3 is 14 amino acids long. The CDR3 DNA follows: TGTACCAGCAGTTTAGGAGGGGGCAATCAGCCCCAGCATTTT. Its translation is CTSSLGGGNQPQHF.

The CDR3 DNA follows: TGTGCCAGTAGTAGTCCGGGACAGGGTGGAGGCTACACCTTC. This translates into CASSSPGQGGGYTF. The chain is built from TRBV19 and TRBJ1-2; 9 bases agree with TRBD1. Germline trimming cut 4 bases from V and 8 bases from J; bases unmatched to any gene: 8. The CDR3 totals 14 residues. Germline V gives CDR1 LNHDA, CDR2 SQIVND (reference sequence). The entire variable domain, with the rest obtained from reference TRBV19 and TRBJ1-2, is as follows: DGGITQSPKYLFRKEGQNVTLSCEQNLNHDAMYWYRQDPGQGLRLIYYSQIVNDFQKGDIAEGYSVSREKKESFPLTVTSAQKNPTAFYLCASSSPGQGGGYTFGSGTRLTVV.

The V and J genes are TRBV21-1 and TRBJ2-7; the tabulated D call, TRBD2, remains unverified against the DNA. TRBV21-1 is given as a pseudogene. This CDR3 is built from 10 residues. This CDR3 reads CGRQGHEQYF. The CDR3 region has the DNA TGCGGGAGGCAAGGCCACGAGCAGTACTTC.

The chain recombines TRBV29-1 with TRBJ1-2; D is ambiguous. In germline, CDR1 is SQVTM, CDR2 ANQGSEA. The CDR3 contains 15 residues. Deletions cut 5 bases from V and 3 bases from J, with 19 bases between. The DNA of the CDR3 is TGCAGCGTTTCCGAACCGGGAGCCTTCGACTATGGCTACACCTTC. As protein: CSVSEPGAFDYGYTF.

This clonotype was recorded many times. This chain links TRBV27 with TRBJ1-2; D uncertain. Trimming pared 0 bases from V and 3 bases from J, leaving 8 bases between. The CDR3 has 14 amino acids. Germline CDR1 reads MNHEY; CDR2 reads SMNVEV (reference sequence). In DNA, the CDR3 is TGTGCCAGCAGTTTATCAGGCGGGTACTATGGCTACACCTTC. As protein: CASSLSGGYYGYTF.

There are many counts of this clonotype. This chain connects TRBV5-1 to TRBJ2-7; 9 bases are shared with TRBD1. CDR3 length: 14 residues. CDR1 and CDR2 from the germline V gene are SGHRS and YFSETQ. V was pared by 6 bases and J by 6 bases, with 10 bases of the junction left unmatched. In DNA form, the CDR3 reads TGCGCCAGCACAAAGACAGGGGGTTCTTCCGAGCAGTACTTC. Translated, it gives CASTKTGGSSEQYF. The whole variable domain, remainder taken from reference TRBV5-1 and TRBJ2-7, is KAGVTQTPRYLIKTRGQQVTLSCSPISGHRSVSWYQQTPGQGLQFLFEYFSETQRNKGNFPGRFSGRQFSNSRSEMNVSTLELGDSALYLCASTKTGGSSEQYFGPGTRLTVT.

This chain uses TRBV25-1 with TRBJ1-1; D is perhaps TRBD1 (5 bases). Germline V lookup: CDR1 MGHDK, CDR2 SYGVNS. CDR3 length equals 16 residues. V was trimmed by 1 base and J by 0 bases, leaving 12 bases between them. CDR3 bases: TGTGCCAGCAGTGAATTGGGGGACCCTTTGAACACTGAAGCTTTCTTT. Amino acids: CASSELGDPLNTEAFF.

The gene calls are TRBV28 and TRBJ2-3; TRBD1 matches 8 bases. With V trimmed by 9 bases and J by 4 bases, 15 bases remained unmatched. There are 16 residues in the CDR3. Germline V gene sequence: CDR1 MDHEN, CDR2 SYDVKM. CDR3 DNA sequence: TGTGCCAGTAGGCCCTATGCAGGGGGCGCTTCAGATACGCAGTATTTT. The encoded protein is CASRPYAGGASDTQYF.

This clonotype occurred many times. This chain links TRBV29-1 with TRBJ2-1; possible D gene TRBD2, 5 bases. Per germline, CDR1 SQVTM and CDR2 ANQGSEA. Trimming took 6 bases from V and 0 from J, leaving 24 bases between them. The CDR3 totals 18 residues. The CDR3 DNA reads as TGCAGCGTCCGGTTCGGGGTCCAGGTCCTAAGCTCCTACAATGAGCAGTTCTTC. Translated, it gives CSVRFGVQVLSSYNEQFF.

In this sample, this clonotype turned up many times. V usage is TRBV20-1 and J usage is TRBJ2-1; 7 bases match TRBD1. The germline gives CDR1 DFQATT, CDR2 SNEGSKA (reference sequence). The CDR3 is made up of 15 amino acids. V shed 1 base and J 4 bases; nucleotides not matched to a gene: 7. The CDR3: CSARVGQPRYNEQFF. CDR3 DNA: TGCAGTGCTAGAGTGGGACAGCCCCGATACAATGAGCAGTTCTTC.

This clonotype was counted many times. CDR3 loop: CASSEDRGRSNEQFF. CDR3 bases: TGTGCCAGCAGTGAAGACAGGGGGCGATCGAATGAGCAGTTCTTC. The rearrangement links TRBV6-1 to TRBJ2-1, with TRBD1 matching over 9 bases. Trimming removed 1 base from V and 7 bases from J; junction bases left unmatched: 5. The CDR3 is 15 amino acids. Germline CDR1 reads MNHNS; CDR2 reads SASEGT.

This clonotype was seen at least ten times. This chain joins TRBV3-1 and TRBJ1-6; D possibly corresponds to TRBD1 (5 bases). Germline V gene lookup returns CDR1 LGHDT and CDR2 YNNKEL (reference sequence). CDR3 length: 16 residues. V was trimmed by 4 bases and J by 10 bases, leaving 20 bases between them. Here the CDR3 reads CASSRKGPGGGSPLHF. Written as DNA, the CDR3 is TGTGCCAGCAGCCGAAAAGGGCCGGGGGGAGGATCACCCCTCCACTTT.

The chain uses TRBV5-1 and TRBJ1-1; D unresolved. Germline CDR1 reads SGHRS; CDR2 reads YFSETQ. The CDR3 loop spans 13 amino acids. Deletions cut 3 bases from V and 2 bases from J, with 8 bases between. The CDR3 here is CASSSLTNTEAFF. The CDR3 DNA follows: TGCGCCAGCAGCTCCTTAACCAACACTGAAGCTTTCTTT.

The CDR3 protein is CASSPGQGPPSPLHF. CDR3 nucleotide sequence: TGTGCCAGCAGCCCCGGACAGGGCCCCCCTTCACCCCTCCACTTT. V usage is TRBV12-3 or TRBV12-4 and J usage is TRBJ1-6; 8 nucleotides line up with TRBD1. The CDR3 consists of 15 residues. Trimming removed 6 bases from V and 9 bases from J; junction bases left unmatched: 10.

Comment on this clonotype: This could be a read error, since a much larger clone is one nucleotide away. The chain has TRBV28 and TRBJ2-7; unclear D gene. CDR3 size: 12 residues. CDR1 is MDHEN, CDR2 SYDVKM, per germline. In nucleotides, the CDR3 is TGTGCCAGCAGTCCCTTCCGCTACGAGGAGTACTTC. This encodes CASSPFRYEEYF. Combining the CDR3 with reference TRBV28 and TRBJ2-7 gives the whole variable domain DVKVTQSSRYLVKRTGEKVFLECVQDMDHENMFWYRQDPGLGLRLIYFSYDVKMKEKGDIPEGYSVSREKKERFSLILESASTNQTSMYLCASSPFRYEEYFGPGTRLTVT.

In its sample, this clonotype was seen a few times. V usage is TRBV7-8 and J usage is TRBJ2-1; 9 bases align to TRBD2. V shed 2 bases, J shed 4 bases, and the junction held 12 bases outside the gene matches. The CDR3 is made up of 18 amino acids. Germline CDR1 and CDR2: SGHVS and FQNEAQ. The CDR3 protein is CASSLTPRGAGGYNEQFF. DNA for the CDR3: TGTGCCAGCAGCTTAACCCCCCGGGGTGCGGGAGGGTACAATGAGCAGTTCTTC.